The 10 T cell receptor beta chains below all came from one sample that was sequenced in a study of breast tumors, draining lymph nodes, adjacent tissues. The lymph nodes were axillary draining lymph nodes from breast cancer patients. TCRdb analysed the multiplex PCR reads with MiXCR anew, one entry per CDR3 protein. Among about 89,000 distinct CDR3 sequences listed, roughly 30% were seen once. The sample was axillary lymph node tissue. The receptors stem from a female donor with breast cancer. Some clones in this sample may be carry-over from other donors' samples.

This clonotype was counted many times. J is TRBJ2-5 and V is TRBV5-8, with D perhaps matching TRBD2 (5 bases). The length of the CDR3 is 15 residues. From germline, CDR1 is SGHTS and CDR2 YDEGEE. V was shortened by 4 bases and J by 5 bases, with 18 bases between the two germline ends. CDR3 DNA: TGTGCCAGCAGCGGGGATGGAGGTGGCTTCGAGACCCAGTACTTC. Its translation: CASSGDGGGFETQYF.

This clonotype was seen many times. In nucleotides, the CDR3 is TGTGCCAGCAAGCATAGAACGAGCTCTGGAAACACCATATATTTT. Translating gives CASKHRTSSGNTIYF. The rearrangement joins TRBV28 to TRBJ1-3; D not resolved. Germline values: CDR1 MDHEN, CDR2 SYDVKM. There are 15 residues in the CDR3. V was shortened by 7 bases and J by 0 bases, with 13 bases between the two germline ends.

This clonotype appeared once. Given a much more abundant clone one base away, this may be a read error. The J gene is TRBJ1-1, the V gene TRBV10-2; 9 bases map to TRBD1. CDR1 is WSHSY, CDR2 SAAADI, per germline. The CDR3 is 14 residues long. CDR3: CAGRTQGANTEAFF. CDR3 sequence (DNA): TGCGCCGGCAGGACACAGGGGGCGAACACTGAAGCTTTCTTT.

Notes on this clonotype: At one boundary the junction diverges from the germline segment, which might be a read error. The chain combines TRBV11-3 with TRBJ1-2; D is undetermined. The CDR3 runs to 12 residues. Germline CDR1 reads SGHNT; CDR2 reads YENEEA. This CDR3 reads CASSHKNYGYTF. The CDR3 coding sequence is TGCGCCAGCAGCCATAAGAACTATGGCTACACCTTC.

Ten or more counts support this clonotype. The chain carries TRBV10-3 and TRBJ1-2; D is unclear. Trimming removed 6 bases from V and 1 base from J, with 12 bases in between. The CDR3 runs 14 residues. Germline V gene data show CDR1 as ENHRY and CDR2 as SYGVKD. In DNA, the CDR3 is TGTGCCATCAGCACGAAGAGGGATAACTATGGCTACACCTTC. Protein product: CAISTKRDNYGYTF.

There are many counts of this clonotype. The rearrangement links TRBV7-6 to TRBJ2-7, with D maybe TRBD2 (6 bases). Germline CDR1 SGHVS, CDR2 FNYEAQ. V shed 5 bases and J shed 2 bases, with 16 bases lying between them. The CDR3 consists of 15 residues. The CDR3 protein is CASSRLADPTYEQYF. DNA of the CDR3: TGTGCCAGCAGCCGATTAGCGGACCCTACCTACGAGCAGTACTTC. Based on the CDR3 plus reference TRBV7-6 and TRBJ2-7, the full variable domain is GAGVSQSPRYKVTKRGQDVALRCDPISGHVSLYWYRQALGQGPEFLTYFNYEAQQDKSGLPNDRFSAERPEGSISTLTIQRTEQRDSAMYRCASSRLADPTYEQYFGPGTRLTVT.

This chain joins TRBV24-1 and TRBJ2-1; TRBD2 agrees at 8 bases. The trim removed 5 bases at V and 14 bases at J, leaving 16 bases unmatched. The CDR3 is 15 residues long. Germline CDR1 KGHDR, CDR2 SFDVKD. CDR3: CATSVPSGSANGEFF. CDR3 coding DNA: TGTGCCACCAGTGTACCAAGCGGGAGCGCCAATGGGGAGTTCTTC.

Concerning this clonotype itself: The conserved phenylalanine or tryptophan normally closing the CDR3 is absent here, so this likely arose from a read error. The chain carries TRBV6-6 and TRBJ1-6; D is unclear. The germline V and J ends were trimmed by 6 bases and 3 bases, with 15 bases remaining between them. From germline, CDR1 is MNHNY and CDR2 SVGAGI (reference sequence). The CDR3 totals 16 residues. The CDR3 DNA follows: TGTGCCAGCAGACGAATCGGACTGCGCTATAATTCACCCCTCCACTCT. Translation: CASRRIGLRYNSPLHS.

In the case of this clonotype: This may be a read error, as it is one base from a much larger clone. The chain couples TRBV6-5 to TRBJ1-4; the D is unclear. CDR1 is MNHEY, CDR2 SVGAGI, per germline. The CDR3 extends over 15 amino acids. For the CDR3, the DNA is TGTGCCAGCAGTCACTCTGGGGTGAGGAGTGAAAAACTGTTTTTT. Amino acids: CASSHSGVRSEKLFF.

In its sample, this clonotype was seen many times. J is TRBJ2-7 and V is TRBV5-6; no reliable D call. V lost 6 bases and J lost 6, with 25 bases in between. Germline V gene data show CDR1 as SGHDT and CDR2 as YYEEEE. This CDR3 has 16 residues. The CDR3 nucleotides read TGTGCCAGCATCTGGTTGGCCGATTTGTATGCCTCCGAGCAGTACTTC. This translates into CASIWLADLYASEQYF.